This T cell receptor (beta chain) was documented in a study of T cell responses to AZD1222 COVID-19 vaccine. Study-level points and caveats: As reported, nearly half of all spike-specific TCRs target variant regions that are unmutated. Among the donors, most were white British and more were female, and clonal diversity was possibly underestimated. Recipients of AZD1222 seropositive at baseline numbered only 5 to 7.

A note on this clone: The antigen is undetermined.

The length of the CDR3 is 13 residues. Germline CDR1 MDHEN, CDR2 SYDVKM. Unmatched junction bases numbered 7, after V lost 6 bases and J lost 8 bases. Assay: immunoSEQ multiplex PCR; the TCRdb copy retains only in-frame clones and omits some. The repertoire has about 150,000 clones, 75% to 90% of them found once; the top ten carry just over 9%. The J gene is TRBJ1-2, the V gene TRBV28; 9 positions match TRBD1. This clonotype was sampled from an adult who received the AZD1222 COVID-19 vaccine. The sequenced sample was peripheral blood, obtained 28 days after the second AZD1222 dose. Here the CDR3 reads CASRDTGGVGYTF. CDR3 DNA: TGTGCCAGCAGGGATACAGGGGGCGTCGGCTACACCTTC.